This T cell receptor (beta chain) derives from a study of CXCR3-negative and CXCR3-positive naive CD8 T cells. Overall study findings and caveats: Memory CD8+ cells showed much lower diversity, while both naive subsets were comparably high. CXCR3-negative and CXCR3-positive naive cells shared comparable TRBV-TRBJ usage, but memory cells did not. TRB CDR3 hydrophobicity was greater in CXCR3-positive naive cells than in CXCR3-negative naive cells.

This CDR3 has 16 amino acids. From germline, CDR1 is SGHKS and CDR2 YYEKEE (reference sequence). Per CD8+ T cell subset, triplicate sorts of 250,000 to 300,000 cells each were done. CD45RO-CCR7+CD27+CD95- cells counted as naive CD8+ T cells. The study made its TRB cDNA libraries by 5' RACE, adding UMI labels. TCRdb re-called the 5' RACE reads and shows each CDR3 protein once, DNA omitted. This specimen shows around 95,000 distinct CDR3 sequences; the ten leading clones hold less than 1.1%. Concerning this clonotype: Its antigen is not known.

Input material: naive CXCR3+ CD8+ T cells from blood. Subset here: CD45RO-CCR7+CD27+CD95- naive CD8+ T cells expressing CXCR3 (TNR3+). This sequence originates from a human donor in good health. Some clones in this sample may be carry-over from other donors' samples. The V and J genes are TRBV5-5 and TRBJ2-5; the D call of TRBD1 rests on TCRdb alone, since no DNA is present to check it. Here the CDR3 reads CASSLRPRETGETQYF. Full variable domain (missing parts from reference TRBV5-5 and TRBJ2-5): DAGVTQSPTHLIKTRGQQVTLRCSPISGHKSVSWYQQVLGQGPQFIFQYYEKEERGRGNFPDRFSARQFPNYSSELNVNALLLGDSALYLCASSLRPRETGETQYFGPGTRLLVL.